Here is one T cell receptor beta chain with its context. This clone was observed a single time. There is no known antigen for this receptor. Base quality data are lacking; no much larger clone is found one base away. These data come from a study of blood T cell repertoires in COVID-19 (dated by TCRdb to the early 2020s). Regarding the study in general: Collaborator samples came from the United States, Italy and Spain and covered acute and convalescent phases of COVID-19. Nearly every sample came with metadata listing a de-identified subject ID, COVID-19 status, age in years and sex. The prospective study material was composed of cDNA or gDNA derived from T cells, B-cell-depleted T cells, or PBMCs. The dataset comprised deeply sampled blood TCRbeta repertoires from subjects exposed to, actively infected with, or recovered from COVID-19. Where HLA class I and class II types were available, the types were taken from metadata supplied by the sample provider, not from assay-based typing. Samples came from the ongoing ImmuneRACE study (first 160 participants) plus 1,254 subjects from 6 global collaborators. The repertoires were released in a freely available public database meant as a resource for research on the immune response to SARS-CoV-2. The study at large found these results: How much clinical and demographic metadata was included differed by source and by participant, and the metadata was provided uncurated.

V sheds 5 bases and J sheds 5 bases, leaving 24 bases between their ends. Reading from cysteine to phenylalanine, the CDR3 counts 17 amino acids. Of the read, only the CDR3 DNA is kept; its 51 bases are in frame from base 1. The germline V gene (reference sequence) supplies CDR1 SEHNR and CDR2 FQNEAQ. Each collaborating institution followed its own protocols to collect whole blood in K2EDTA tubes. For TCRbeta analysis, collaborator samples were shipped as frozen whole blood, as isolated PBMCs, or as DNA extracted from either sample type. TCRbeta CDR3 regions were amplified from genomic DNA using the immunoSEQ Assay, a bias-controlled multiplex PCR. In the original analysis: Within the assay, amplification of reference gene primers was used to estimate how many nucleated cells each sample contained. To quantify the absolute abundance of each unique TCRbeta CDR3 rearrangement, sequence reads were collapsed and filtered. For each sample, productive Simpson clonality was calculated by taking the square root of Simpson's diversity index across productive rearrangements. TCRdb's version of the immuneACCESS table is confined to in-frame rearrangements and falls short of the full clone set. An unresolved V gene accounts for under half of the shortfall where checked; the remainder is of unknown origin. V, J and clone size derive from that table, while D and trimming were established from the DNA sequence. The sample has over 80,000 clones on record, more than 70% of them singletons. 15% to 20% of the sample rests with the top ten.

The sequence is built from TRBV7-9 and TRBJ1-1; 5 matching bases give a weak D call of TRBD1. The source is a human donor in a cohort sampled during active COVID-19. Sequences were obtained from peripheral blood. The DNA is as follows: TGTGCCAGCAGCCCAAGACAGTATCAACAGAGCCTAACTGAAGCTTTCTTT. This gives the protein CASSPRQYQQSLTEAFF.